A single sample gave rise to the 10 T cell receptor beta chains below, sequenced in a study of Graves' ophthalmopathy and Graves' hyperthyroidism. As the template, RNA transcripts were used to amplify TCR beta CDR3 regions. RT-PCR in the first round used HTBI primers; a second-round multiplex PCR followed. TCRdb re-called the multiplex PCR reads through MiXCR, storing one row per CDR3 protein. The sample holds roughly 420,000 distinct CDR3 sequences; about 21% are singletons and the top ten take approximately 3%. Sequencing was performed on peripheral blood. These receptors were obtained from a woman between 18 and 30 years old with stable Graves' hyperthyroidism.

The CDR3 sequence: CSAAIRGLYSNQPQHF. In DNA, the CDR3 is TGCAGTGCCGCAATACGGGGACTTTATAGCAATCAGCCCCAGCATTTT. The V and J genes are TRBV20-1 and TRBJ1-5, with D maybe TRBD1 (5 bases). Trimming cost V 6 bases and J 0 bases, with 18 bases left between them. Per germline, CDR1 DFQATT and CDR2 SNEGSKA (reference sequence). This CDR3 has 16 amino acids.

This clonotype was detected many times. The chain employs TRBV20-1 and TRBJ1-2; TRBD1 is a possible D gene (6 bases). Germline CDR1 reads DFQATT; CDR2 reads SNEGSKA (reference sequence). Trimming took off 1 base at V and 4 bases at J, with 7 bases between the two ends. This CDR3 comprises 12 residues. The CDR3 nucleotides are TGCAGTGCTAGAGTCAGGGGCTATGGCTACACCTTC. The encoded protein is CSARVRGYGYTF.

This clonotype was observed many times. This chain uses TRBV5-1 with TRBJ1-6; 7 bases line up with TRBD1. The CDR3 is made up of 14 amino acids. V lost 0 bases, J lost 8 bases, and 2 bases stayed unmatched. CDR1 and CDR2 (germline): SGHRS, YFSETQ. In DNA, the CDR3 is TGCGCCAGCAGCTTGGACAGGGGATATTCACCCCTCCACTTT. Translation: CASSLDRGYSPLHF.

This clonotype was seen at least ten times. The genes are TRBV6-5 and TRBJ2-2; D perhaps matches TRBD1 (5 bases). Per the germline V gene, CDR1 is MNHEY and CDR2 is SVGAGI. The V end was cut by 2 bases, the J end by 5 bases, with 12 bases between. The CDR3 consists of 15 residues. The CDR3 spells CASSYNRQGTGELFF. Here the CDR3 DNA reads TGTGCCAGCAGTTACAATAGGCAGGGAACCGGGGAGCTGTTTTTT.

This clonotype has ten or more counts. V usage is TRBV20-1 and J usage is TRBJ1-6; no clear D. The CDR3 spans 13 residues. CDR1 and CDR2 from the germline V gene are DFQATT and SNEGSKA (reference sequence). V lost 0 bases, J lost 9 bases, and 9 bases lay in between. CDR3 sequence (DNA): TGCAGTGCTAGAGACAGATGGAGTTCACCCCTCCACTTT. This encodes CSARDRWSSPLHF.

This clonotype was seen repeatedly, ten times or more. The J gene is TRBJ2-7, the V gene TRBV6-5; D possibly corresponds to TRBD2 (6 bases). This CDR3 is 15 amino acids long. CDR1 is MNHEY, CDR2 SVGAGI, per germline. V shed 2 bases and J shed 1 base, with 12 bases lying between them. The CDR3 DNA reads TGTGCCAGCAGTTACCTCCCGGGACTTTCCTACGAGCAGTACTTC. It specifies CASSYLPGLSYEQYF.

In its sample, this clonotype was seen a few times. This rearrangement joins TRBV11-2 to TRBJ2-7; TRBD1 matches at 9 bases. Per germline, CDR1 SGHAT and CDR2 FQNNGV. The V segment lost 0 bases and the J segment 3 bases; nucleotides outside the gene matches: 6. This CDR3 region has 16 residues. In nucleotides, the CDR3 is TGTGCCAGCAGCTTAGAGGGGACAGGGTATCACTACGAGCAGTACTTC. It translates to CASSLEGTGYHYEQYF.

This clonotype was picked up many times. At one of its ends the junction is not consistent with the germline gene, which may arise from a read error. The V gene is TRBV20-1, the J gene TRBJ1-1; tentatively, D is TRBD1 (6 bases). The germline V gene encodes CDR1 DFQATT and CDR2 SNEGSKA (reference sequence). The CDR3 loop spans 14 amino acids. CDR3 loop: CSARDSSDRMDASF. CDR3 nucleotide sequence: TGCAGTGCTAGAGATAGTAGTGACAGGATGGATGCTTCCTTT.

This clonotype was counted only a few times. This rearrangement joins TRBV3-1 to TRBJ2-7; possibly TRBD1 for D (5 bases). V was trimmed by 1 base and J by 2 bases, leaving 15 bases between them. Germline CDR1 is LGHDT and CDR2 is YNNKEL (reference sequence). There are 16 residues in the CDR3. The CDR3 region has the DNA TGTGCCAGCAGCCAAGGCCAGGGAACCCCAGCCTACGAGCAGTACTTC. This translates into CASSQGQGTPAYEQYF.

This clonotype has a count of ten or more. The rearrangement joins TRBV20-1 to TRBJ2-5, with 11 bases fitting TRBD1. The germline V gene has CDR1 DFQATT and CDR2 SNEGSKA (reference sequence). V shed 5 bases and J 5 bases; nucleotides not matched to a gene: 7. This CDR3 is 14 amino acids long. The CDR3 region is CSAGPGTGGETQYF. CDR3 coding DNA: TGCAGTGCTGGCCCCGGGACAGGGGGGGAGACCCAGTACTTC.